This T cell receptor (beta chain) is drawn from a study of T cell responses to AZD1222 COVID-19 vaccine. Findings and limits, study-wide: It was only a handful of AZD1222 recipients who were seropositive at baseline. Clonal diversity was possibly underestimated; the donors were predominantly white British and more often female.

As concerns this clone: Its specificity is not known.

Only in-frame clones appear in the TCRdb table, and some are missing; sequencing was by immunoSEQ multiplex PCR. The data contain around 88,000 clones, roughly 86% of them singletons. CDR1 and CDR2 from the germline V gene are SGHAT and FQNNGV. Trimming removed 3 bases from V and 3 bases from J, with 5 bases in between. The CDR3 contains 12 residues. Sequencing was performed on peripheral blood, taken on day 0 of AZD1222 vaccination. The gene calls are TRBV11-2 and TRBJ1-1; D remains ambiguous. The TCR originated in an adult in good health. CDR3 region: CASSFGDTEAFF. The CDR3 DNA reads TGTGCCAGCAGCTTTGGGGACACTGAAGCTTTCTTT.